The present TCR beta chain was sequenced within a study of T-cell reconstitution after alpha-beta-depleted transplantation in children. General study findings and limits: Expanded graft clones, several hundred of them, were reportedly the source of alpha-beta T cells about two months after transplant.

This CDR3 has 16 amino acids. The germline gives CDR1 DFQATT, CDR2 SNEGSKA (reference sequence). For this clonotype: Its specificity is not known. The junction and the germline gene differ at one end; a read error may be behind it.

For TCRbeta, the library was prepared with unique molecular identifiers. A single record per CDR3 protein comes from TCRdb applying MiXCR to the PCR reads. The sample has 300,000 to 400,000 distinct CDR3 sequences; about 17% are singletons. The chain recombines TRBV20-1 with TRBJ2-3; D might be TRBD2 (6 bases). The origin of this receptor is a male patient under 10 years old who had a stem cell transplant for acute lymphoblastic leukemia, so the T cells may come from the graft donor. Sequencing used PBMCs, mostly from graft donor cells, obtained 360 days after TCRalphabeta/CD19-depleted stem cell transplant. CDR3 residues: CCAREDGSPSTDTQYF. The CDR3 bases are TGCTGTGCTAGAGAAGACGGGAGCCCTAGCACAGATACGCAGTATTTT.